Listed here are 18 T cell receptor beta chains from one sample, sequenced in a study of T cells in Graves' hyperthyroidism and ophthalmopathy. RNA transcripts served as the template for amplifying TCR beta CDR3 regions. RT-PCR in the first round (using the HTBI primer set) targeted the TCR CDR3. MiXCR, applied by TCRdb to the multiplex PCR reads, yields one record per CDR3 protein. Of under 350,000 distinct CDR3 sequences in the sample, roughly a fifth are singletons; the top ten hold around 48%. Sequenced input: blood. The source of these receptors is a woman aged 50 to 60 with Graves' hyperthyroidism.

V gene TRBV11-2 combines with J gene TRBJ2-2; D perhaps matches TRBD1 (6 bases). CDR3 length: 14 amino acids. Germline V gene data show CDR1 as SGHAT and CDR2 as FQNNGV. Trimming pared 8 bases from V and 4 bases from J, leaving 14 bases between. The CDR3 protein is CASRNRDFTGELFF. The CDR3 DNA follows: TGTGCCAGCCGAAACAGGGATTTCACCGGGGAGCTGTTTTTT.

CDR3 sequence (DNA): TGCAGTGCTAGAGCAGGGAGGGGAAACATTCAGTACTTC. This codes for CSARAGRGNIQYF. The chain joins TRBV20-1 to TRBJ2-4, with 7 bases identical to TRBD2. Germline CDR1 is DFQATT and CDR2 is SNEGSKA (reference sequence). Trimming removed 1 base from V and 6 bases from J; junction bases left unmatched: 3. The CDR3 spans 13 residues.

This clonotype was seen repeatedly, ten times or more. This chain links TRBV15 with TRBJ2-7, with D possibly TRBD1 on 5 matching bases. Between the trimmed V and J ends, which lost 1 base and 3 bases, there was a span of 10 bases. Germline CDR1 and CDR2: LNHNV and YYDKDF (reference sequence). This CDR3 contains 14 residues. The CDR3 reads CATSRGRADYEQYF. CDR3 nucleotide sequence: TGTGCCACCAGCAGAGGCAGGGCAGACTACGAGCAGTACTTC.

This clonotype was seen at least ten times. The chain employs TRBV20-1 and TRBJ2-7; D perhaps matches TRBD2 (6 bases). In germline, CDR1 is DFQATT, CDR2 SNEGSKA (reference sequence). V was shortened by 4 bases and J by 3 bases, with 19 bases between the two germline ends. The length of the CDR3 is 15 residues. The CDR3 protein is CSATEGWTVLYEQYF. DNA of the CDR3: TGCAGTGCTACGGAGGGTTGGACCGTCCTCTACGAGCAGTACTTC.

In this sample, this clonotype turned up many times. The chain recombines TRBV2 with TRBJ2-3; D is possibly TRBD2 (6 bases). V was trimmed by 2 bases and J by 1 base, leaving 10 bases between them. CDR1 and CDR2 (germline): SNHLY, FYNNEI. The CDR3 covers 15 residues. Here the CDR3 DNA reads TGTGCCAGCAGTGAATTGCGGGACGGCACAGATACGCAGTATTTT. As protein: CASSELRDGTDTQYF.

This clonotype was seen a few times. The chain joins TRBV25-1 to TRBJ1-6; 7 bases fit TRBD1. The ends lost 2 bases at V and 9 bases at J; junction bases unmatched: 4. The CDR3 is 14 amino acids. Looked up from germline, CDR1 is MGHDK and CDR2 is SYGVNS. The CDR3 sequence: CASSEQGDVSPLHF. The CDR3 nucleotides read TGTGCCAGCAGTGAACAGGGGGACGTTTCACCCCTCCACTTT.

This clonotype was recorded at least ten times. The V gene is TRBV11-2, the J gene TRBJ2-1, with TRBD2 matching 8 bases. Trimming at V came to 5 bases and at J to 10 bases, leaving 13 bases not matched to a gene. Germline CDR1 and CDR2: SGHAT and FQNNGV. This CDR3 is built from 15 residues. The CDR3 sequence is CASSRSAGGAFEQFF. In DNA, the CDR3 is TGTGCCAGCAGCCGTTCCGCCGGGGGGGCTTTCGAGCAGTTCTTC.

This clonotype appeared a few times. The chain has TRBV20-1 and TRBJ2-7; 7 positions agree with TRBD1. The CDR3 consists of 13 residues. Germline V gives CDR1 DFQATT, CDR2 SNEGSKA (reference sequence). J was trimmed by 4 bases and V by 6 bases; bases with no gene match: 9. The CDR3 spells CSAPGTVPYEQYF. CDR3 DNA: TGCAGTGCCCCTGGGACAGTCCCATACGAGCAGTACTTC.

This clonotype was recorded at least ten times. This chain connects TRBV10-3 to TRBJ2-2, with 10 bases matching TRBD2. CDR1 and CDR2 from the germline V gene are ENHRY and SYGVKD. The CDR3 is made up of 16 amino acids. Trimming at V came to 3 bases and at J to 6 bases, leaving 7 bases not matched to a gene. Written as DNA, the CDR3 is TGTGCCATCAGTGACCCGGGACTAGCGCCCGCCGGGGAGCTGTTTTTT. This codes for CAISDPGLAPAGELFF.

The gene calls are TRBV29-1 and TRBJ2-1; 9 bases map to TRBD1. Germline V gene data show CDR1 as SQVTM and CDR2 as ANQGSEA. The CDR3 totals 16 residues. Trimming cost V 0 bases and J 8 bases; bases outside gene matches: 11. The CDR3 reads CSVEDARDRVRYEQFF. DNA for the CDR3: TGCAGCGTTGAAGATGCTCGGGACAGGGTTAGGTATGAGCAGTTCTTC.

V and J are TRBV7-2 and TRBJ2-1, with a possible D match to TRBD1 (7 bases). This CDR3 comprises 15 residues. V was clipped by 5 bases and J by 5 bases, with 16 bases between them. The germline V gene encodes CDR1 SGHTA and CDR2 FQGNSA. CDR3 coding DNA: TGTGCCAGCAGCCCCCGGGGGACAGATAACAATGAGCAGTTCTTC. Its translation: CASSPRGTDNNEQFF.

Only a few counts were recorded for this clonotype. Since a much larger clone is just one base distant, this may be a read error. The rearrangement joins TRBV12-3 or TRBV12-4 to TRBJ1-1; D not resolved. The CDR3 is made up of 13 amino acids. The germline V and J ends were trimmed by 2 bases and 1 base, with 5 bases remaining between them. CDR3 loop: CASSLNPNTEAFF. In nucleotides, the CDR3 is TGTGCCAGCAGTTTAAACCCGAACACTGAAGCTTTCTTT.

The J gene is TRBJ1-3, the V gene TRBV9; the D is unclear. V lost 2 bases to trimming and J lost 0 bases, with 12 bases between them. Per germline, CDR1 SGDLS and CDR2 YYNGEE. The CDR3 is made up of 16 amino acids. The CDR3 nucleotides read TGTGCCAGCAGCGTTGGCTTGGTCGGCTCTGGAAACACCATATATTTT. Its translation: CASSVGLVGSGNTIYF.

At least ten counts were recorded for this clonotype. CDR3 sequence reads: CASQRMNSPLHF. The CDR3, as DNA: TGTGCCAGTCAGCGGATGAACTCACCCCTCCACTTT. The chain employs TRBV28 and TRBJ1-6, with no clear D. This CDR3 is built from 12 residues. Trimming took off 9 bases at V and 10 bases at J, with 13 bases between the two ends. The germline V gene encodes CDR1 MDHEN and CDR2 SYDVKM.

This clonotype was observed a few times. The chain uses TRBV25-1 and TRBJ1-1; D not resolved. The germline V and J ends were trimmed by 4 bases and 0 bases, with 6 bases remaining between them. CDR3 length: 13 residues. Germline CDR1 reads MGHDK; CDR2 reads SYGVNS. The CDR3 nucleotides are TGTGCCAGCAGTGTATCCGTGAACACTGAAGCTTTCTTT. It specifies CASSVSVNTEAFF. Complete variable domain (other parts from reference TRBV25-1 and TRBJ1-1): EADIYQTPRYLVIGTGKKITLECSQTMGHDKMYWYQQDPGMELHLIHYSYGVNSTEKGDLSSESTVSRIRTEHFPLTLESARPSHTSQYLCASSVSVNTEAFFGQGTRLTVV.

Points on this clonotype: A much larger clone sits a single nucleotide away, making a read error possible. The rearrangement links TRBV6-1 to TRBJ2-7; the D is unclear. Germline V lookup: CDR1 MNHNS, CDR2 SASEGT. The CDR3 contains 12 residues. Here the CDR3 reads CTSLKVPYEQYF. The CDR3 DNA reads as TGTACCAGCCTGAAGGTCCCCTACGAGCAGTACTTC.

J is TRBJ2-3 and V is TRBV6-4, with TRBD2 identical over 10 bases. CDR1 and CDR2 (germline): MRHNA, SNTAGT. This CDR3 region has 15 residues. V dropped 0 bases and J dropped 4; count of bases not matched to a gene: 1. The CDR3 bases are TGTGCCAGCAGTGACTCGAGCGGGGGGGCAGATACGCAGTATTTT. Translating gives CASSDSSGGADTQYF.

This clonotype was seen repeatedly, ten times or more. Here the CDR3 reads CASRTGQRHGYTF. The CDR3, as DNA: TGTGCCAGCAGAACCGGACAGAGGCATGGCTACACCTTC. The rearrangement joins TRBV7-2 to TRBJ1-2, with D possibly being TRBD1 (6 bases). From germline, CDR1 is SGHTA and CDR2 FQGNSA. The germline V and J ends were trimmed by 6 bases and 6 bases, with 14 bases remaining between them. The CDR3 runs to 13 residues. Full variable domain (missing parts from reference TRBV7-2 and TRBJ1-2): GAGVSQSPSNKVTEKGKDVELRCDPISGHTALYWYRQSLGQGLEFLIYFQGNSAPDKSGLPSDRFSAERTGGSVSTLTIQRTQQEDSAVYLCASRTGQRHGYTFGSGTRLTVV.